This T cell receptor beta chain derives from a study of shared clonotypes between healthy human individuals. Looking at the study overall: The cohort comprised a couple of women and a few men. Their ages spanned 18 to 49 years. CD4 naive cells filled three plates per donor, CD4 memory three, CD8 naive two and CD8 memory one.

Of note for this clone: Its antigen is unidentified.

The study, taken as a whole, reports: An anticipated effect of sequencing depth on clonotype sharing among donors was recognized. Specimens sampled were limited to blood, with tissue repertoires likely differing.

Germline assignment: CDR1 KGHSH and CDR2 LQKENI. The CDR3 extends over 15 amino acids. V lost 1 base and J lost 3, with 11 bases in between. The table came from immunoSEQ multiplex PCR; TCRdb's copy has only in-frame clones and leaves some out. Here the sample spans some 1.4 million clones, more than 95% being singletons. The sequenced material came from naive CD4+ T cells sorted from blood. Subset noted: CD45RA+ positively selected. The source is a man in his thirties or forties in good health. This chain connects TRBV18 to TRBJ2-3; the D gene is possibly TRBD1 (5 bases). CDR3 sequence: CASSPRQLLTDTQYF. Here the CDR3 DNA reads TGTGCCAGCTCACCACGACAGTTGCTTACAGATACGCAGTATTTT. Full variable domain (missing parts from reference TRBV18 and TRBJ2-3): NAGVMQNPRHLVRRRGQEARLRCSPMKGHSHVYWYRQLPEEGLKFMVYLQKENIIDESGMPKERFSAEFPKEGPSILRIQQVVRGDSAAYFCASSPRQLLTDTQYFGPGTRLTVL.